These 22 T cell receptor beta chains originate from one sample sequenced in a study of shared clonotypes between healthy human individuals. Data came from immunoSEQ multiplex PCR; TCRdb stores just in-frame clones and leaves some out. The table records 1,500,000 or so clones, roughly 95% of them present only once. The sequencing input was naive CD4+ T cells sorted from blood. Subset given: CD45RA+ positively selected. The receptors originated from a man under 40 in good health.

A single count supports this clone. This chain connects TRBV5-1 to TRBJ1-1; TRBD1 aligns across 9 bases. Trimming cost V 4 bases and J 3 bases; bases outside gene matches: 10. In germline, CDR1 is SGHRS, CDR2 YFSETQ. The CDR3 contains 16 residues. In nucleotides, the CDR3 is TGCGCCAGCAGCGTAGGGGACAGGGACCGCCACACTGAAGCTTTCTTT. Residues: CASSVGDRDRHTEAFF. The full variable domain, with the rest looked up from reference TRBV5-1 and TRBJ1-1, is KAGVTQTPRYLIKTRGQQVTLSCSPISGHRSVSWYQQTPGQGLQFLFEYFSETQRNKGNFPGRFSGRQFSNSRSEMNVSTLELGDSALYLCASSVGDRDRHTEAFFGQGTRLTVV.

This rearrangement joins TRBV6-5 to TRBJ2-1, with 7 bases that match TRBD2. The CDR3 runs 15 residues. Trimming cost V 2 bases and J 8 bases; bases outside gene matches: 9. Germline V CDR1 and CDR2: MNHEY, SVGAGI. CDR3: CASSYNNYRGDEQFF. CDR3 bases: TGTGCCAGCAGTTACAATAACTACCGGGGGGATGAGCAGTTCTTC.

Points on this clone: Other DNA sequences in this sample translate to the same CDR3. The chain links TRBV6-5 to TRBJ2-1, with a tentative D call TRBD2 (5 bases). V lost 6 bases and J 6 bases, leaving 9 bases between the germline ends. This CDR3 spans 12 amino acids. Germline-derived CDR1 and CDR2 are MNHEY and SVGAGI. The CDR3: CASSRTSNEQFF. Written as DNA, the CDR3 is TGTGCCAGCAGCCGTACTAGCAATGAGCAGTTCTTC.

The chain recombines TRBV9 with TRBJ2-5; the match to TRBD2 covers 12 bases. V lost 4 bases to trimming and J lost 3 bases; unmatched junction nucleotides: 4. The CDR3 runs 15 residues. Germline V gene sequence: CDR1 SGDLS, CDR2 YYNGEE. Here the CDR3 DNA reads TGTGCCAGCAGCACCCGGACTAGCGGGAAAGAGACCCAGTACTTC. Its protein product is CASSTRTSGKETQYF.

The CDR3 bases are TGTGCCAGCAGCCTTTCGCCGGGACTAGCGGGGATATCCAATGAGCAGTTCTTC. This codes for CASSLSPGLAGISNEQFF. The chain combines TRBV7-2 with TRBJ2-1, with 13 bases that match TRBD2. Germline CDR1 reads SGHTA; CDR2 reads FQGNSA. This CDR3 is built from 18 residues. Trimming took 5 bases from V and 6 from J; bases not matched to a gene: 13. The full variable domain, rest sourced from reference TRBV7-2 and TRBJ2-1, is GAGVSQSPSNKVTEKGKDVELRCDPISGHTALYWYRQSLGQGLEFLIYFQGNSAPDKSGLPSDRFSAERTGGSVSTLTIQRTQQEDSAVYLCASSLSPGLAGISNEQFFGPGTRLTVL.

The rearrangement uses TRBV6-5 and TRBJ1-2, with D maybe TRBD1 (5 bases). V lost 5 bases and J lost 7, with 20 bases in between. The CDR3 sequence is 15 residues long. Germline lookup yields CDR1 MNHEY and CDR2 SVGAGI. CDR3 coding DNA: TGTGCCAGCAGTCCCCGCGTTGCAGGGTCTACTGGCTACACCTTC. Protein: CASSPRVAGSTGYTF.

The chain has TRBV7-6 and TRBJ2-4; D may be TRBD1 or TRBD2 (6 bases each). The CDR3 has 17 residues. CDR1 is SGHVS, CDR2 FNYEAQ, per germline. V was pared by 5 bases and J by 6 bases, with 23 bases between. The CDR3 nucleotides read TGTGCCAGCAGCCCCGTTAGGGGGGTCAATACCAGAAACATTCAGTACTTC. As protein: CASSPVRGVNTRNIQYF.

The chain uses TRBV19 and TRBJ1-1; D is ambiguous. Germline CDR1 LNHDA, CDR2 SQIVND (reference sequence). The CDR3 consists of 13 residues. V was clipped by 7 bases and J by 4 bases, with 13 bases between them. The CDR3 DNA sequence: TGTGCCAGTATTAAACGGCTGGGCACTGAAGCTTTCTTT. It codes for CASIKRLGTEAFF.

The chain combines TRBV7-2 with TRBJ2-2, with TRBD1 matching over 9 bases. V lost 0 bases and J lost 7; bases outside the gene matches: 6. Germline V gene data show CDR1 as SGHTA and CDR2 as FQGNSA. This CDR3 is built from 16 residues. CDR3 coding DNA: TGTGCCAGCAGCTTAGCGGGACAGGGCGTCAACGGGGAGCTGTTTTTT. Translated, it gives CASSLAGQGVNGELFF.

V gene TRBV4-1 combines with J gene TRBJ1-5; D gene ambiguous. The CDR3 has 14 amino acids. V was clipped by 0 bases and J by 6 bases, with 9 bases between them. Germline V gene lookup returns CDR1 MGHRA and CDR2 YSYEKL. The CDR3 sequence: CASSQDGFGQPQHF. CDR3 DNA sequence: TGCGCCAGCAGCCAAGACGGTTTCGGTCAGCCCCAGCATTTT.

V usage is TRBV25-1 and J usage is TRBJ1-2; D unclear. Between the trimmed V and J ends, which lost 1 base and 1 base, there was a span of 4 bases. CDR3 length: 13 amino acids. Germline V lookup: CDR1 MGHDK, CDR2 SYGVNS. The CDR3 reads CASSESDNYGYTF. Written as DNA, the CDR3 is TGTGCCAGCAGTGAATCGGATAACTATGGCTACACCTTC.

V gene TRBV5-4 combines with J gene TRBJ2-5; 9 bases are a match to TRBD2. Looked up from germline, CDR1 is SGHNT and CDR2 is YYREEE (reference sequence). The CDR3 is 15 residues long. Losses at the gene ends were 4 bases for V and 0 bases for J; bases not matched to a gene: 4. The CDR3 loop reads CASSAAGGNQETQYF. The CDR3 nucleotides read TGTGCCAGCAGCGCAGCGGGAGGCAACCAAGAGACCCAGTACTTC.

V and J are TRBV6-5 and TRBJ1-1; tentatively, D is TRBD1 (5 bases). Germline V gene data show CDR1 as MNHEY and CDR2 as SVGAGI. The length of the CDR3 is 15 residues. The V and J ends lost 0 bases and 8 bases respectively, with 16 bases between them. This CDR3 is CASSYSGTALTEAFF. In DNA, the CDR3 is TGTGCCAGCAGTTACTCGGGGACGGCTCTTACGGAAGCTTTCTTT.

V gene TRBV5-1 combines with J gene TRBJ1-2; D ambiguous. The CDR3 contains 14 residues. The V end was cut by 2 bases, the J end by 5 bases, with 13 bases between. The germline gives CDR1 SGHRS, CDR2 YFSETQ. This CDR3 is CASSFGVSRYGYTF. As DNA, the CDR3 is TGCGCCAGCAGCTTCGGCGTCTCTCGTTATGGCTACACCTTC. The full variable domain, rest sourced from reference TRBV5-1 and TRBJ1-2, is KAGVTQTPRYLIKTRGQQVTLSCSPISGHRSVSWYQQTPGQGLQFLFEYFSETQRNKGNFPGRFSGRQFSNSRSEMNVSTLELGDSALYLCASSFGVSRYGYTFGSGTRLTVV.

The V and J genes are TRBV6-5 and TRBJ2-1, with D possibly matching TRBD2 (5 bases). Trimming left V 3 bases short and J 5 bases short, with 14 bases between. This CDR3 has 15 residues. Germline V gene data show CDR1 as MNHEY and CDR2 as SVGAGI. CDR3 in DNA: TGTGCCAGCAGTTATCTTCCGGACTTCAACAATGAGCAGTTCTTC. It is translated as CASSYLPDFNNEQFF.

The CDR3 spells CASSSFNRATSTDTQYF. DNA of the CDR3: TGTGCCAGCAGCTCCTTCAACAGGGCTACTAGCACAGATACGCAGTATTTT. The rearrangement joins TRBV7-6 to TRBJ2-3, with D possibly being TRBD1 (6 bases). Trimming took 4 bases from V and 0 from J, leaving 17 bases between them. Germline CDR1 SGHVS, CDR2 FNYEAQ. The CDR3 contains 17 residues.

The V and J genes are TRBV2 and TRBJ2-5; D is perhaps TRBD1 (5 bases). CDR1 and CDR2 from the germline V gene are SNHLY and FYNNEI. The V gene lost 4 bases and the J gene lost 5 bases, with 11 bases spanning the gap. The length of the CDR3 is 13 residues. This CDR3 reads CASSGQMGETQYF. CDR3 DNA sequence: TGTGCCAGCAGTGGACAGATGGGGGAGACCCAGTACTTC.

The CDR3 reads CASSVFGGKAEAFF. Written as DNA, the CDR3 is TGTGCCAGCAGTGTGTTCGGGGGGAAGGCTGAAGCTTTCTTT. The V call is TRBV6-5, the J call TRBJ1-1, with TRBD1 as a possible D gene (5 bases). Germline CDR1 MNHEY, CDR2 SVGAGI. CDR3 length equals 14 residues. Trimming left V 5 bases short and J 6 bases short, with 16 bases between.

The V gene is TRBV11-2, the J gene TRBJ2-3; a possible D gene is TRBD2 (5 bases). There are 18 residues in the CDR3. The germline V gene encodes CDR1 SGHAT and CDR2 FQNNGV. The V and J ends lost 2 bases and 4 bases respectively, with 22 bases between them. CDR3 in amino acids: CASSLRTHSGLIADTQYF. As DNA, the CDR3 is TGTGCCAGCAGCTTAAGGACTCACTCTGGACTGATTGCAGATACGCAGTATTTT.

The rearrangement joins TRBV29-1 to TRBJ2-5; TRBD1 agrees at 7 bases. Germline-derived CDR1 and CDR2 are SQVTM and ANQGSEA. The CDR3 is made up of 13 amino acids. With V trimmed by 8 bases and J by 5 bases, 11 bases remained unmatched. The DNA of the CDR3 is TGCAGCCAAACGACAGGGTCATGGGAGACCCAGTACTTC. This gives the protein CSQTTGSWETQYF.

In nucleotides, the CDR3 is TGTGCCAGCAACCCGGGACAGGGCGAGCAGTACTTC. Protein product: CASNPGQGEQYF. J is TRBJ2-7 and V is TRBV9; 9 bases align to TRBD1. V lost 6 bases and J lost 6; bases outside the gene matches: 4. Per germline, CDR1 SGDLS and CDR2 YYNGEE. The CDR3 loop spans 12 amino acids.

The chain has TRBV20-1 and TRBJ1-2; 7 bases map to TRBD1. CDR1 is DFQATT and CDR2 is SNEGSKA in the germline V gene (reference sequence). This CDR3 has 10 residues. Trimming took 5 bases from V and 7 from J; bases not matched to a gene: 1. The CDR3 DNA follows: TGCAGTGCTCACAGGGGTGGCTACACCTTC. Translating it yields CSAHRGGYTF.